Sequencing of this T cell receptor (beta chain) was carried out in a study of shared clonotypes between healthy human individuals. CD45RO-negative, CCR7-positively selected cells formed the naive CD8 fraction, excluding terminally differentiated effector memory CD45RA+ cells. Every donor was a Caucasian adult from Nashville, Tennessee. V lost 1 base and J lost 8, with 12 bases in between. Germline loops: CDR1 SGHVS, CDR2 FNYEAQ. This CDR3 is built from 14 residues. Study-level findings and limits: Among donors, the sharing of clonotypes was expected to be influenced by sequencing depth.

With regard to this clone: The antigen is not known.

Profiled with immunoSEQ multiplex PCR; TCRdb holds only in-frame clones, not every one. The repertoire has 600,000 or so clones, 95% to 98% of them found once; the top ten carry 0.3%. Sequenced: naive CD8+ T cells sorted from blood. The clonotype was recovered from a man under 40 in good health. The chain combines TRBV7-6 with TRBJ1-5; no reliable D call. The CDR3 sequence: CASSLEGIVEPQHF. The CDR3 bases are TGTGCCAGCAGCTTAGAAGGGATAGTGGAGCCCCAGCATTTT.